One sample yielded the 14 T cell receptor beta chains listed below, sequenced in a study of tumor-infiltrating lymphocytes in primary liver carcinoma. Between about 19 and 34 mg of unsorted bulk tissue served as the source from which RNA and DNA were co-extracted. With a constant-region primer, TCR beta cDNA was made from 450 to 500 ng of total RNA. Modified slightly, ARM-PCR produced TCR beta libraries over three nested multiplex PCR rounds. The first two PCR rounds, around 10 cycles each, used TRBV1-TRBV30 forward primers and a C-beta reverse primer. TCRdb re-analysed the multiplex PCR reads in MiXCR, keeping a single row per CDR3 protein. Of about 30,000 distinct CDR3 sequences listed, about 71% are singletons. The sequenced sample consisted of liver tumor tissue from sampling region 3. Regarding subset: tumor region T3, left-lateral pole. These receptors were obtained from a woman in her twenties or thirties with primary liver carcinoma and hepatitis B virus infection.

The chain combines TRBV9 with TRBJ2-7; D may be TRBD1 (6 bases). CDR3 length equals 15 residues. Trimming took off 1 base at V and 10 bases at J, with 21 bases between the two ends. The germline V gene encodes CDR1 SGDLS and CDR2 YYNGEE. The CDR3 DNA reads TGTGCCAGCAGCGTATCGGACAGAGGGGGAGCCAATCAGTACTTC. Its protein product is CASSVSDRGGANQYF.

This chain connects TRBV6-1 to TRBJ1-1; the D is unclear. The CDR3 has 15 residues. Per the germline V gene, CDR1 is MNHNS and CDR2 is SASEGT. Trimming stripped 6 bases from V and 12 bases from J, with 26 bases between. The CDR3 spells CASREFRFYGSVTFF. The CDR3 bases are TGTGCCAGCAGAGAATTTAGGTTTTACGGTTCTGTAACTTTCTTT.

The V and J genes are TRBV11-3 and TRBJ2-3; 9 nucleotides line up with TRBD1. This CDR3 has 14 residues. CDR1 SGHNT and CDR2 YENEEA come from the germline V gene. Trimming took 2 bases from V and 4 from J; bases not matched to a gene: 1. The CDR3 sequence is CASSLRQGADTQYF. Written as DNA, the CDR3 is TGTGCCAGCAGCTTAAGACAGGGGGCAGATACGCAGTATTTT. Supplemented by reference TRBV11-3 and TRBJ2-3, the full variable domain reads EAGVVQSPRYKIIEKKQPVAFWCNPISGHNTLYWYLQNLGQGPELLIRYENEEAVDDSQLPKDRFSAERLKGVDSTLKIQPAELGDSAVYLCASSLRQGADTQYFGPGTRLTVL.

Worth noting for this clonotype: The junction differs from germline at one of its ends, possibly a read error. The chain carries TRBV11-2 and TRBJ2-1, with 8 bases lining up with TRBD2. This CDR3 contains 15 residues. The germline gives CDR1 SGHAT, CDR2 FQNNGV. In DNA form, the CDR3 reads TGTGCCGGCAGCATAGAGAGCGGGAGTGTGAGTGAGCAGTTCTTC. Its translation is CAGSIESGSVSEQFF.

With respect to this clonotype: The final CDR3 position lacks the conserved phenylalanine or tryptophan, pointing to a likely read error. No DNA is shown, since the ends of the CDR3 on it are uncertain; the CDR3 is the one TCRdb lists. The J gene is TRBJ1-4, the V gene TRBV6-5; TRBD1 is taken as the D call from the table, unchecked against the DNA. The CDR3 length is 17 residues, termini included. Germline CDR1 MNHEY, CDR2 SVGAGI. The CDR3 region is CASSYSTTYRAVEKLFL.

The chain couples TRBV6-1 to TRBJ2-2; 13 bases line up with TRBD2. V dropped 9 bases and J dropped 12; count of bases not matched to a gene: 19. CDR1 and CDR2 from the germline V gene are MNHNS and SASEGT. The CDR3 has 17 residues. Written as DNA, the CDR3 is TGTGCCAGAACCCTGGGACTAGCGGGATGTAGGACAGGGAAGCTGTTTTTT. Translating gives CARTLGLAGCRTGKLFF.

This clonotype has more than one count but fewer than ten. One junction end disagrees with the germline gene, perhaps due to a read error. This chain links TRBV6-5 with TRBJ1-6; D might be TRBD1 (5 bases). Germline CDR1 MNHEY, CDR2 SVGAGI. The CDR3 extends over 13 amino acids. For the CDR3, the DNA is TGTGCCAGCAGTAGAGGGGAGCATTCACCCCTCCAATTT. This gives the protein CASSRGEHSPLQF.

This sequence joins TRBV11-3 and TRBJ1-1; TRBD1 aligns across 9 bases. The germline CDR1 and CDR2 sequences are SGHNT and YENEEA. The CDR3 runs 17 residues. V was clipped by 5 bases and J by 0 bases; unmatched bases: 10. CDR3 region: CASSPGQGTALNTEAFF. In DNA form, the CDR3 reads TGTGCCAGCAGCCCGGGACAGGGCACCGCTTTGAACACTGAAGCTTTCTTT.

A few counts support this clonotype. No conserved phenylalanine or tryptophan is present at the end of the CDR3, so a read error is the likely explanation. The CDR3 bases are TGCGCCAGCAGCCGAGGCCCCCCCCGGGAGACTAATTCACCCCTCCACCTT. This sequence encodes CASSRGPPRETNSPLHL. The chain combines TRBV4-1 with TRBJ1-6; D not certain. The CDR3 totals 17 residues. V was trimmed by 4 bases and J by 6 bases, leaving 19 bases between them. The germline V gene encodes CDR1 MGHRA and CDR2 YSYEKL.

On this clonotype itself: At one end, the junction sequence differs from germline, possibly due to a read error. The chain joins TRBV11-3 to TRBJ2-1; 7 bases are a match to TRBD2. The CDR3 runs to 15 residues. Germline CDR1 and CDR2: SGHNT and YENEEA. CDR3 residues: CASSRLAGVGYEQVF. The CDR3 coding sequence is TGTGCCAGCAGCCGACTAGCAGGAGTGGGGTATGAGCAGGTCTTC.

This clonotype has at least ten counts. A read error may be the cause here, since a much bigger clone is one base away. The chain is built from TRBV11-2 and TRBJ2-3; D is undetermined. The CDR3 spans 13 residues. CDR1 is SGHAT, CDR2 FQNNGV, per germline. The CDR3 protein is CANSLDRGDTQYF. The CDR3, as DNA: TGTGCCAACAGCTTAGATCGAGGAGATACGCAGTATTTT.

V gene TRBV6-1 combines with J gene TRBJ2-3, with D perhaps TRBD2 (6 bases). The germline gives CDR1 MNHNS, CDR2 SASEGT. CDR3 length: 15 residues. V lost 1 base, J lost 3 bases, and 11 bases lay in between. The CDR3 nucleotides read TGTGCCAGCAGTGAAGGGGAGGTAATTACAGATACGCAGTATTTT. Protein: CASSEGEVITDTQYF.

A remark on this clonotype: This CDR3 is missing its conserved last phenylalanine or tryptophan, likely due to a read error. J is TRBJ2-7 and V is TRBV11-1, with 7 nucleotides matching TRBD2. J gave up 5 bases and V 2 bases, and 6 bases lay outside the gene matches. CDR1 is SGHAT and CDR2 is FQDESV in the germline V gene (reference sequence). This CDR3 contains 14 residues. CDR3 residues: CASSLRGREHEQYI. CDR3 DNA: TGTGCCAGCAGCTTACGCGGGCGGGAGCACGAGCAGTACATT.

This rearrangement joins TRBV13 to TRBJ2-7; maybe TRBD1 (5 bases). The CDR3 spans 15 residues. The germline gives CDR1 PRHDT, CDR2 FYEKMQ (reference sequence). As DNA, the CDR3 is TGTGTCAACACTGGATACGGACACAGCTCCTACGAGCAGTACTTC. Its translation is CVNTGYGHSSYEQYF.